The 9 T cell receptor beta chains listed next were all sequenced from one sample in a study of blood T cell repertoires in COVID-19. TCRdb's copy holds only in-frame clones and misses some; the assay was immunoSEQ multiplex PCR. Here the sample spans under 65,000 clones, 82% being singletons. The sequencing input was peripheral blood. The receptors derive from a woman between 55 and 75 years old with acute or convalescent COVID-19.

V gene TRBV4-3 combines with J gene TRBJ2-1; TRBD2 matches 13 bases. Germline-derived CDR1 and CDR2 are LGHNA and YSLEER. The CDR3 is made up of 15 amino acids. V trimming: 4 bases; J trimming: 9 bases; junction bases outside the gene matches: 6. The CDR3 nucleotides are TGCGCCAGCAGCCGACTAGCGGGGGGCGTGGGTGAGCAGTTCTTC. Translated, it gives CASSRLAGGVGEQFF.

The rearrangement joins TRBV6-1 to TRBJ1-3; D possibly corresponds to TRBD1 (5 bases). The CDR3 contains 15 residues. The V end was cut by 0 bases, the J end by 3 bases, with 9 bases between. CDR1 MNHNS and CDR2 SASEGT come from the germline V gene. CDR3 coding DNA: TGTGCCAGCAGTGAAGCAAGGGGAGGTGGAAACACCATATATTTT. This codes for CASSEARGGGNTIYF.

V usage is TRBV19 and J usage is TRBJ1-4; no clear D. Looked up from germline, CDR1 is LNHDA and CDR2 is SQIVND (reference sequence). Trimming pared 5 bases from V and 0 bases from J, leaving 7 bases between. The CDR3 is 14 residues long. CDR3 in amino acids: CASSVRATNEKLFF. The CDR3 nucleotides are TGTGCCAGTAGTGTCCGAGCAACTAATGAAAAACTGTTTTTT.

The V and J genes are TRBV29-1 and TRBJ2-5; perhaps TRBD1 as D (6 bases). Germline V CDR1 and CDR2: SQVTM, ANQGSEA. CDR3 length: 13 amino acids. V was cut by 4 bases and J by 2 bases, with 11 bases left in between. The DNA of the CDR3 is TGCAGCGTTGGAGGGGACATACAAGAGACCCAGTACTTC. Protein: CSVGGDIQETQYF.

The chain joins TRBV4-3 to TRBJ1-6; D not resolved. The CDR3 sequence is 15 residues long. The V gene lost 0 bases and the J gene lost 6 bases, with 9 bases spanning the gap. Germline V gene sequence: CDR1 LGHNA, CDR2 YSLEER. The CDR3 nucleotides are TGCGCCAGCAGCCAAGAGGCGGCAGCTAATTCACCCCTCCACTTT. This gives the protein CASSQEAAANSPLHF.

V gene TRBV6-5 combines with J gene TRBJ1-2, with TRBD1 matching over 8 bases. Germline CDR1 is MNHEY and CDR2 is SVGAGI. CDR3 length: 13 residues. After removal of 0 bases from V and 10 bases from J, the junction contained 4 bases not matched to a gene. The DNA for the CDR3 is TGTGCCAGCAGTTACTCTCGGACAGGGTTCTACACCTTC. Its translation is CASSYSRTGFYTF.

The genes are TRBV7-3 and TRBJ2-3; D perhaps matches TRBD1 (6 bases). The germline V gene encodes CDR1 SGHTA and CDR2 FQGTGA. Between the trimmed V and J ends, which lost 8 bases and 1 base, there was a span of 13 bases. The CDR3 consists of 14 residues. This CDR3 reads CASATGGGTDTQYF. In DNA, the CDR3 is TGTGCCAGCGCGACTGGGGGCGGCACAGATACGCAGTATTTT.

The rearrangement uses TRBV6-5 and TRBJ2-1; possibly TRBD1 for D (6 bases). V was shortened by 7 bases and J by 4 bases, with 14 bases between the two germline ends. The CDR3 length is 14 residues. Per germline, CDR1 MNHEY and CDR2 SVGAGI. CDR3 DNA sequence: TGTGCCAGCACCGAAAAGGGACATTACAATGAGCAGTTCTTC. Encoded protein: CASTEKGHYNEQFF.

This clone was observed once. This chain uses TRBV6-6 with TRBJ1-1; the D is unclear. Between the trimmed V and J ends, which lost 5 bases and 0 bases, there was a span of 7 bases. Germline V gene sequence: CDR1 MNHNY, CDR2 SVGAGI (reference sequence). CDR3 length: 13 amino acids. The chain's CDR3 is CASSNGVNTEAFF. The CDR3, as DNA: TGTGCCAGCAGTAACGGGGTGAACACTGAAGCTTTCTTT.